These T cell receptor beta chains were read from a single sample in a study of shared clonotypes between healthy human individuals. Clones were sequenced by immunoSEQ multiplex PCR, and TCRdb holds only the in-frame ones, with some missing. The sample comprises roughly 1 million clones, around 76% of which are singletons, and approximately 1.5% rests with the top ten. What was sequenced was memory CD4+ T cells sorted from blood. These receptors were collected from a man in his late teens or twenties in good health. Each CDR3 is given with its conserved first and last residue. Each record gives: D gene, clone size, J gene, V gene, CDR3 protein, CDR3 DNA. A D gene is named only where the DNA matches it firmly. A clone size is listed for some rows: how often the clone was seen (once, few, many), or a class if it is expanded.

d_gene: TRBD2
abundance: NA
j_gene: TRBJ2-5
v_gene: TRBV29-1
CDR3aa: CSVGRTSGQETQYF
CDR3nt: TGCAGCGTTGGGAGGACTAGCGGCCAAGAGACCCAGTACTTC

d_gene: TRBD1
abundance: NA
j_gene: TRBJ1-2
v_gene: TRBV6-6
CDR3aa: CASSSTGTPLYGYTF
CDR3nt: TGTGCCAGCAGTTCGACAGGGACGCCCCTCTATGGCTACACCTTC

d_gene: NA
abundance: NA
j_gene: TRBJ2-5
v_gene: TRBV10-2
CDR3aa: CASSEGRRETQYF
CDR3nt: TGCGCCAGCAGTGAGGGTAGGCGAGAGACCCAGTACTTC

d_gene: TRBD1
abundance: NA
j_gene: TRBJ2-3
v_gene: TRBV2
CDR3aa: CASSVDRLSTDTQYF
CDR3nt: TGTGCCAGCAGCGTGGACAGGCTTTCCACAGATACGCAGTATTTT

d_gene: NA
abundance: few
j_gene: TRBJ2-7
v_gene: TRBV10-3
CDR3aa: CAISIAGTTYEQYF
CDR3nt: TGTGCCATCAGTATTGCCGGGACCACCTACGAGCAGTACTTC

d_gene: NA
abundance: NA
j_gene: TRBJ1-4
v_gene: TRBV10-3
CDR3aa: CAISEGPATNEKLFF
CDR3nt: TGTGCCATCAGTGAGGGCCCCGCAACTAATGAAAAACTGTTTTTT

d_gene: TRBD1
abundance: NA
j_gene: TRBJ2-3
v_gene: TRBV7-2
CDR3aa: CASSSGQTSTDTQYF
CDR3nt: TGTGCCAGCAGCTCGGGACAGACAAGCACAGATACGCAGTATTTT

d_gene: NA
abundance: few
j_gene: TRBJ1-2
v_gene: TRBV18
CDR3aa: CASSPDLKANYGYTF
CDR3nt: TGTGCCAGCTCACCAGACCTAAAAGCTAACTATGGCTACACCTTC

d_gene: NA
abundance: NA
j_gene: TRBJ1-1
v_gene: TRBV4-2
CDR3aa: CASSSNNVLGVGTEAFF
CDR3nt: TGTGCCAGCAGTTCGAATAATGTTTTAGGGGTCGGAACTGAAGCTTTCTTT

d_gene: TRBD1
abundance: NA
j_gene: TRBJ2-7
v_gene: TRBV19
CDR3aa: CASSISHGTGAYEQYF
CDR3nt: TGTGCCAGTAGTATCTCGCACGGGACAGGGGCCTACGAGCAGTACTTC

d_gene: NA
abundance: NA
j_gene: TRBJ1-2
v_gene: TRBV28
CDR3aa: CASSFPSEGKGYTF
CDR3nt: TGTGCCAGCAGTTTTCCCTCAGAGGGGAAAGGCTACACCTTC

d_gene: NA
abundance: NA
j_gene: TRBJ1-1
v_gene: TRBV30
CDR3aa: CAWSPGSKNTEAFF
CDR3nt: TGTGCCTGGAGTCCTGGTTCGAAGAACACTGAAGCTTTCTTT

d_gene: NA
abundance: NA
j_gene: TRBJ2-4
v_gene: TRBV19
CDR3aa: CATSGILRDIQYF
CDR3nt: TGTGCCACCTCCGGGATTTTAAGGGACATTCAGTACTTC

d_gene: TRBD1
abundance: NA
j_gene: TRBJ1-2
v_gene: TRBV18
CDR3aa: CASSRPGTGKGYTF
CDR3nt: TGTGCCAGCTCACGACCAGGGACAGGGAAAGGCTACACCTTC

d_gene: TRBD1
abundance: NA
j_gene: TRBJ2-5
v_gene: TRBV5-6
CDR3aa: CASSLKQGASMQETQYF
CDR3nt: TGTGCCAGCAGCTTGAAACAGGGGGCAAGTATGCAAGAGACCCAGTACTTC

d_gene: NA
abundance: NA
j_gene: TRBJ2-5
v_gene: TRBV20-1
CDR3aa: CSAIRKETQYF
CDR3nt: TGCAGTGCTATCCGGAAAGAGACCCAGTACTTC